This T cell receptor (beta chain) was captured in a study of human T cells and chemical hapten exposure. In the source study's methods: Ranging from roughly 23,224 to 700,000, TCR counts per sample had a median value of 95,638. TCRdb passed the RACE reads through MiXCR, listing each CDR3 protein once. TCRdb's processing, not the authors', yielded these V and J calls. Here the sample spans 70,000 to 95,000 distinct CDR3 sequences, around 9.3% being singletons. V shed 0 bases, J shed 2 bases, and the junction held 3 bases outside the gene matches. This CDR3 is built from 15 residues. Per the germline V gene, CDR1 is MNHEY and CDR2 is SMNVEV (reference sequence). This clonotype appeared a few times. Time point indicated: healthy volunteer bleed at 6 weeks. Total RNA was extracted from unfractionated whole blood.

The source of this sequence is a female donor in good health. Some clones in this sample may be carry-over from other donors' samples. The chain joins TRBV27 to TRBJ1-1; TRBD1 agrees at 7 bases. The specimen was whole blood. The CDR3 loop reads CASSLSTGINTEAFF. CDR3 sequence (DNA): TGTGCCAGCAGTTTATCGACAGGGATAAACACTGAAGCTTTCTTT.